These T cell receptor beta chains were read from a single sample in a study of T-cell memory formation after mild COVID-19. Each CDR3 protein gets one entry after TCRdb re-called the 5' RACE reads with MiXCR. The repertoire includes 300,000 to 350,000 distinct CDR3 sequences, around 19% of them detected once, and around a fifth sits in the top ten. Sample: PBMCs or a T cell subset sorted from them (not recorded which). These receptors were obtained from a man younger than 35 who had mild COVID-19 (a few samples of this study predate the infection). Cell type and time point are not known. Each CDR3 is given with its conserved first and last residue. A D gene is named only where the DNA matches it firmly. Part of the rows lack a size; the others show once, few, many or a class for expanded clones.

. TRBJ2-2 . TRBV19 CASSMLGGKAGELFF TGTGCCAGTAGTATGCTCGGGGGCAAGGCCGGGGAGCTGTTTTTT
many TRBJ2-1 TRBD2 TRBV28 CASSPPQLAGVVFF TGTGCCAGCAGCCCCCCTCAACTAGCGGGGGTGGTGTTCTTC
. TRBJ2-7 . TRBV27 CASSFGAAYEQYF TGTGCCAGCAGTTTTGGCGCGGCCTACGAGCAGTACTTC
. TRBJ1-1 . TRBV5-6 CASSLTPKTTEAFF TGTGCCAGCAGCTTAACCCCCAAGACCACTGAAGCTTTCTTT
few TRBJ2-4 . TRBV25-1 CASGGRIQYF TGTGCCAGCGGAGGGCGGATTCAGTACTTC
few TRBJ2-3 . TRBV5-4 CAGHIWGTDTQYF TGTGCCGGCCACATTTGGGGCACAGATACGCAGTATTTT
. TRBJ2-5 . TRBV20-1 CSARDRVSQETQYF TGCAGTGCTAGAGACAGGGTATCCCAAGAGACCCAGTACTTC
. TRBJ2-2 . TRBV5-1 CASSFSGQSTNTGELFF TGCGCCAGCAGCTTTTCGGGGCAGAGCACGAACACCGGGGAGCTGTTTTTT
. TRBJ2-7 . TRBV12-3/TRBV12-4 CASSSRLVETEQYF TGTGCCAGCAGCTCTCGTCTAGTGGAGACCGAGCAGTACTTC
few TRBJ2-4 . TRBV4-3 CASSQESAAIQYF TGCGCCAGCAGCCAAGAATCAGCAGCCATTCAGTACTTC
many TRBJ2-1 . TRBV11-2 CASSEGLQGNEQFF TGTGCCAGCAGCGAGGGCCTCCAGGGCAACGAGCAGTTCTTC
. TRBJ2-1 . TRBV12-3/TRBV12-4 CASSLAPGTLPGVEQFF TGTGCCAGCAGTTTGGCACCCGGGACCCTCCCAGGGGTGGAGCAGTTCTTC
few TRBJ1-3 . TRBV5-1 CASSADKLSGNTIYF TGCGCCAGCAGCGCTGACAAGCTCTCTGGAAACACCATATATTTT
few TRBJ2-3 . TRBV7-2 CASSPRGITDTQYF TGTGCCAGCAGCCCCCGGGGAATCACAGATACGCAGTATTTT
. TRBJ1-1 . TRBV27 CASSVLGVTTEAFF TGTGCCAGCAGTGTCTTGGGGGTTACGACTGAAGCTTTCTTT
few TRBJ1-4 . TRBV30 CAWKQPGLNNEKLFF TGTGCCTGGAAGCAACCGGGACTGAATAATGAAAAACTGTTTTTT
few TRBJ1-2 TRBD1 TRBV6-2/TRBV6-3 CASSKRDRDRILSTF TGTGCCAGCAGTAAACGGGACAGGGATCGAATCCTCTCCACCTTC
. TRBJ2-5 . TRBV29-1 CSVEDRAGLETQYF TGCAGCGTTGAAGATCGGGCAGGTTTGGAGACCCAGTACTTC
. TRBJ2-3 TRBD2 TRBV5-4 CASSLGLAEGTDTQYF TGTGCCAGCAGTCTCGGACTAGCGGAGGGCACAGATACGCAGTATTTT
few TRBJ1-2 TRBD1 TRBV9 CASSVQGGGYGYTF TGTGCCAGCAGCGTACAAGGGGGCGGCTATGGCTACACCTTC
. TRBJ2-2 TRBD1 TRBV29-1 CSVRGTGAGELFF TGCAGCGTTCGTGGGACAGGGGCCGGGGAGCTGTTTTTT
. TRBJ2-6 . TRBV7-2 CASSLGVLGAGANVLTF TGTGCCAGCAGCTTAGGGGTACTGGGGGCTGGGGCCAACGTCCTGACTTTC
. TRBJ2-3 . TRBV20-1 CSASSLSWSTDTQYF TGCAGTGCTAGCTCCCTCTCCTGGAGCACAGATACGCAGTATTTT
few TRBJ2-3 . TRBV2 CASNPRGAWDTQYF TGTGCCAGCAACCCCCGGGGGGCGTGGGATACGCAGTATTTT
. TRBJ1-2 . TRBV4-1 CASSPRGNGNGYTF TGCGCCAGCAGCCCGCGGGGGAACGGGAATGGCTACACCTTC
. TRBJ1-1 TRBD1 TRBV7-9 CASSSATGGTTEAFF TGTGCCAGCAGCTCGGCGACAGGGGGAACAACTGAAGCTTTCTTT
many TRBJ2-7 . TRBV5-1 CASSLAPRTVEQYF TGCGCCAGCAGCTTGGCGCCCAGGACGGTTGAGCAGTACTTC
few TRBJ1-2 . TRBV20-1 CSARDRGDRTKGGYTF TGCAGTGCTAGAGATCGTGGCGATCGGACTAAGGGTGGCTACACCTTC
few TRBJ2-4 TRBD2 TRBV7-2 CASSSPGGYIQYF TGTGCCAGCAGCTCCCCCGGGGGGTACATTCAGTACTTC
. TRBJ2-1 . TRBV3-1 CASSQQNFKRDNEQFF TGTGCCAGCAGCCAACAGAACTTTAAGAGGGACAATGAGCAGTTCTTC
few TRBJ1-1 . TRBV24-1 CATTGAAVSHTEAFF TGTGCCACCACCGGGGCCGCGGTAAGTCACACTGAAGCTTTCTTT
few TRBJ2-4 . TRBV3-1 CASSQGGKNIQYF TGTGCCAGCAGCCAAGGAGGGAAAAACATTCAGTACTTC
many TRBJ2-7 . TRBV24-1 CATSDFEVSYEQYF TGTGCCACCAGTGATTTCGAGGTTTCTTACGAGCAGTACTTC
. TRBJ2-1 TRBD2 TRBV4-2 CASSQGSGGDEQFF TGTGCCAGCAGCCAAGGGAGCGGGGGCGATGAGCAGTTCTTC
few TRBJ1-1 . TRBV28 CASSLGRRLYTEAFF TGTGCCAGCAGTTTGGGCCGGCGACTTTACACTGAAGCTTTCTTT
few TRBJ2-5 . TRBV6-5 CASSYRAGETQYF TGTGCCAGCAGTTACCGGGCAGGAGAGACCCAGTACTTC
few TRBJ2-5 TRBD1 TRBV2 CASSDPRGKQETQYF TGTGCCAGCAGTGACCCCAGGGGGAAACAAGAGACCCAGTACTTC
few TRBJ1-1 . TRBV3-1 CASRGWGLNTEAFF TGTGCCAGCAGGGGGTGGGGATTGAACACTGAAGCTTTCTTT
. TRBJ1-4 . TRBV27 CASSSSGATNEKLFF TGTGCCAGCAGTTCCTCCGGTGCAACTAATGAAAAACTGTTTTTT
few TRBJ1-2 TRBD1 TRBV20-1 CSASPGQGFGYTF TGCAGTGCTTCTCCGGGACAGGGTTTTGGCTACACCTTC
. TRBJ2-5 . TRBV24-1 CATSDPAGTQYF TGTGCCACCAGTGACCCAGCGGGGACCCAGTACTTC
. TRBJ1-1 . TRBV7-3 CASSWMGGPNTEAFF TGTGCCAGCAGCTGGATGGGGGGCCCGAACACTGAAGCTTTCTTT
. TRBJ2-3 . TRBV5-1 CASSLALATDTQYF TGCGCCAGCAGCTTGGCCCTAGCCACAGATACGCAGTATTTT
few TRBJ2-1 . TRBV4-1 CASSHPRDKNIDEQFF TGCGCCAGCAGCCATCCTAGGGACAAGAACATCGATGAGCAGTTCTTC
. TRBJ1-6 . TRBV5-1 CASSDSGRSPLHF TGCGCCAGCAGCGACAGCGGCAGGTCACCCCTCCACTTT
few TRBJ2-5 . TRBV5-1 CASSLVPAGQETQYF TGCGCCAGCAGCTTGGTCCCCGCGGGCCAAGAGACCCAGTACTTC
. TRBJ2-1 TRBD2 TRBV19 CASSPGGYYNEQFF TGTGCCAGCTCACCCGGGGGGTACTACAATGAGCAGTTCTTC
once TRBJ1-2 . TRBV6-1 CASSTGSTNYGYTF TGTGCCAGCAGCACAGGGTCAACTAACTATGGCTACACCTTC
few TRBJ2-5 TRBD1 TRBV29-1 CSVGVGGETQYF TGCAGCGTTGGGGTAGGGGGCGAGACCCAGTACTTC
. TRBJ1-1 . TRBV5-1 CASSLSRVGTDTEAFF TGCGCCAGCAGCTTGTCCAGGGTTGGGACGGACACTGAAGCTTTCTTT
. TRBJ2-3 . TRBV7-3 CASSATGHSTDTQYF TGTGCCAGCAGCGCAACGGGGCACTCCACAGATACGCAGTATTTT
few TRBJ2-7 . TRBV6-2/TRBV6-3 CASRQGYEQYF TGTGCCAGCAGACAGGGCTACGAGCAGTACTTC
. TRBJ1-5 . TRBV12-3/TRBV12-4 CASSRDVLAPQHF TGTGCCAGCAGTCGGGACGTCCTCGCGCCCCAGCATTTT
many TRBJ2-3 TRBD1 TRBV10-3 CASKGQGPTDTQYF TGTGCCTCGAAGGGACAGGGACCCACAGATACGCAGTATTTT
few TRBJ1-5 . TRBV12-3/TRBV12-4 CASGSPEPQHF TGTGCCAGCGGATCTCCAGAGCCCCAGCATTTT
many TRBJ1-5 . TRBV27 CASSYHGQPQHF TGTGCCAGCAGTTATCATGGCCAGCCCCAGCATTTT
. TRBJ2-1 . TRBV24-1 CATSDPNREGEQFF TGTGCCACCAGTGACCCCAACAGGGAGGGTGAGCAGTTCTTC
few TRBJ1-1 . TRBV12-3/TRBV12-4 CASSFLDQSEAFF TGTGCCAGCAGTTTTTTGGACCAGTCTGAAGCTTTCTTT
few TRBJ2-3 TRBD2 TRBV20-1 CSAPRAGVGDTQYF TGCAGTGCCCCCCGAGCGGGGGTGGGAGATACGCAGTATTTT
few TRBJ2-4 TRBD1 TRBV12-3/TRBV12-4 CASSLWDRENIQYF TGTGCCAGCAGTTTATGGGACAGGGAAAACATTCAGTACTTC